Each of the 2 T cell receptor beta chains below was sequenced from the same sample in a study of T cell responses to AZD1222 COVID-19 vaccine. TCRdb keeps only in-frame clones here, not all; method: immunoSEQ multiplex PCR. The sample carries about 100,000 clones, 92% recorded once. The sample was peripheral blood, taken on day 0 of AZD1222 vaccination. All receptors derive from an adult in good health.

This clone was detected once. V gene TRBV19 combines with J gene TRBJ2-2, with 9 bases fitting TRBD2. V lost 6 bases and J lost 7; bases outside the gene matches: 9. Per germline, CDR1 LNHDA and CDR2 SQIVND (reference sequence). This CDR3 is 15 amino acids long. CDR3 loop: CASRVSGRGLGELFF. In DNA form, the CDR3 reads TGTGCCAGTAGGGTTAGCGGGAGAGGGCTCGGGGAGCTGTTTTTT.

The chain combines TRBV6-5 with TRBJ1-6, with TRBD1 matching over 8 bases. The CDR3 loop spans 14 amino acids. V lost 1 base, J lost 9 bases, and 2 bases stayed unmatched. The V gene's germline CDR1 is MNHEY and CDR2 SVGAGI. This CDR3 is CASSYLDRASPLHF. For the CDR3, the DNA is TGTGCCAGCAGTTACTTGGACAGGGCTTCACCCCTCCACTTT.